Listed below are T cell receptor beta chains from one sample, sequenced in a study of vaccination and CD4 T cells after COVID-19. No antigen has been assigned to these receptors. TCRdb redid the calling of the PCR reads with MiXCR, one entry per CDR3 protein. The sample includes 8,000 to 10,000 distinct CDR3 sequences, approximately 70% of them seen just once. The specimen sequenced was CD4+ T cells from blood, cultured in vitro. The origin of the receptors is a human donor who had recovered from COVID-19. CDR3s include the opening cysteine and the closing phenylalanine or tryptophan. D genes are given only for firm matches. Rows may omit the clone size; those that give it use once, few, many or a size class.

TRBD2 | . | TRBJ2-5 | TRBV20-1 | CSARGLAGEVWETQYF | TGCAGTGCTAGAGGACTAGCGGGAGAGGTGTGGGAGACCCAGTACTTC
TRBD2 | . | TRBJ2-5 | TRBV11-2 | CASSRYGGGSTQETQYF | TGTGCCAGCAGCCGTTACGGGGGAGGGTCGACGCAAGAGACCCAGTACTTC
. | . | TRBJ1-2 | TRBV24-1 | CATSDSAGFSYTF | TGTGCCACCAGTGATTCCGCGGGTTTCAGCTACACCTTC
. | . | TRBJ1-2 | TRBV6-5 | CASSYSGGNYGYTF | TGTGCCAGCAGTTACTCGGGCGGAAACTATGGCTACACCTTC
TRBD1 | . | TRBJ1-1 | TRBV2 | CASSEGTGRRTEAFF | TGTGCCAGCAGTGAAGGGACAGGGCGGAGGACTGAAGCTTTCTTT
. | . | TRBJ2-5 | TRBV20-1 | CSARAYQETQYF | TGCAGTGCTAGGGCCTACCAAGAGACCCAGTACTTC
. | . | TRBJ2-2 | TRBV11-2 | CASSPTSTGSNTGELFF | TGTGCCAGCAGCCCCACCAGTACAGGGTCGAACACCGGGGAGCTGTTTTTT
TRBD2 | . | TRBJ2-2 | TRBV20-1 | CSARDTGTGLADTGELFF | TGCAGTGCTAGAGATACAGGAACCGGACTAGCGGACACCGGGGAGCTGTTTTTT
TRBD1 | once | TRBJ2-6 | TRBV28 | CASGSGGIGSGANVLTF | TGTGCCAGCGGGTCAGGGGGCATTGGATCTGGGGCCAACGTCCTGACTTTC
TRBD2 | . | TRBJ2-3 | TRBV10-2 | CASSVMTSPDSTDTQYF | TGCGCCAGCAGTGTGATGACTAGCCCCGATAGCACAGATACGCAGTATTTT
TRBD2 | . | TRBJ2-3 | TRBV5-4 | CASSWTSGSDTQYF | TGTGCCAGCAGCTGGACTAGTGGCTCAGATACGCAGTATTTT
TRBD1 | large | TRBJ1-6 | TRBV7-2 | CASSPRTGITYNSPLHF | TGTGCCAGCAGCCCAAGGACAGGGATCACCTATAATTCACCCCTCCACTTT
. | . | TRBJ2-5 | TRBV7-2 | CASSLGTSWGEETQYF | TGTGCCAGCAGCTTAGGAACTAGCTGGGGGGAAGAGACCCAGTACTTC
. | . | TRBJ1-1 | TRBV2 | CASSAGLTEAFF | TGTGCCAGCAGTGCGGGGCTCACTGAAGCTTTCTTT
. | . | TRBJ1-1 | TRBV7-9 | CASSLGGWTEAFF | TGTGCCAGCAGCTTAGGGGGCTGGACTGAAGCTTTCTTT
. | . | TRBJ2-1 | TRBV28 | CASARGLFSYNEQFF | TGTGCCAGCGCCAGAGGCCTATTCTCCTACAATGAGCAGTTCTTC
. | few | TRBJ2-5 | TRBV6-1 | CASSKDTQETQYF | TGTGCCAGCAGCAAGGACACCCAAGAGACCCAGTACTTC
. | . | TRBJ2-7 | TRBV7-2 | CASGRNEGPTSSMGNF | TGTGCCAGCGGAAGAAACGAAGGCCCTACGAGCAGTATGGGGAACTTC
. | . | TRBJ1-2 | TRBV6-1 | CASSADKAPYGYTF | TGTGCCAGCAGCGCGGACAAAGCCCCCTATGGCTACACCTTC
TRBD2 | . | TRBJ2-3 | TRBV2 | CASSLAGGASTDTQYF | TGTGCCAGCAGCTTAGCGGGGGGTGCTAGCACAGATACGCAGTATTTT
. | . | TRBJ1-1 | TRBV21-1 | CASSIERGALNTEAFF | TGTGCCAGCAGCATAGAAAGAGGGGCCCTTAACACTGAAGCTTTCTTT
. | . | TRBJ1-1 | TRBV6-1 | CASSRAPNTEAFF | TGTGCCAGCAGCCGGGCCCCGAACACTGAAGCTTTCTTT
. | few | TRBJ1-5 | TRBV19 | CASTDDRPSVKFNQPQHF | TGTGCCAGTACCGATGACAGGCCCTCAGTAAAATTCAATCAGCCCCAGCATTTT
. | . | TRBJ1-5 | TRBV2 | CASSDGPRRPYSNQPQHF | TGTGCCAGCAGTGATGGGCCCCGGCGCCCATATAGCAATCAGCCCCAGCATTTT
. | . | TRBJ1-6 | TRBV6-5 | CASSYQLSRGGTLHF | TGTGCCAGCAGTTACCAGCTAAGTCGCGGGGGGACCCTCCACTTT
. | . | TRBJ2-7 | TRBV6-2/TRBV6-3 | CASSYSAGRLTYEQYF | TGTGCCAGCAGTTACTCGGCCGGAAGGCTAACCTACGAGCAGTACTTC
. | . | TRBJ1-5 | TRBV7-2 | CASSQGRSDHQPQHF | TGTGCCAGCAGCCAAGGTCGGTCAGACCATCAGCCCCAGCATTTT
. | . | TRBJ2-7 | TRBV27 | CASSPGALYGQYF | TGTGCCAGCAGCCCTGGGGCCCTCTACGGGCAGTACTTC
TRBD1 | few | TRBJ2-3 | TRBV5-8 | CASSLGDRGDTDTQYF | TGTGCCAGCAGCTTGGGGGACAGGGGGGACACAGATACGCAGTATTTT
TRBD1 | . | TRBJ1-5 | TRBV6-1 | CASSEDHPGTGPTGQPQHF | TGTGCCAGCAGTGAAGACCATCCTGGGACAGGTCCCACTGGGCAGCCCCAGCATTTT
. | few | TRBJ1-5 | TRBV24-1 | CATSDGGGGQPQHF | TGTGCCACCAGTGATGGTGGTGGTGGGCAGCCCCAGCATTTT
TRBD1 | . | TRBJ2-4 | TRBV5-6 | CASSLTGVAKNIQYF | TGTGCCAGCAGCCTGACAGGGGTAGCCAAAAACATTCAGTACTTC
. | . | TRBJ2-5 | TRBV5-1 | CASSYNGIHQETQYF | TGCGCCAGCAGTTACAACGGGATCCACCAAGAGACCCAGTACTTC
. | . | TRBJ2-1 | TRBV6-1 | CASTWGRLKQFF | TGTGCCAGCACTTGGGGGCGGCTTAAGCAGTTCTTC
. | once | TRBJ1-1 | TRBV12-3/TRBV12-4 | CASSLKGREAFF | TGTGCCAGCAGTCTAAAGGGGCGTGAAGCTTTCTTT
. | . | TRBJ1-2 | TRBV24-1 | CATSDEGLSYTF | TGTGCCACCAGTGATGAAGGGTTAAGCTACACCTTC
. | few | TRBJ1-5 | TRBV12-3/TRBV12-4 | CASSLGNSNQPQHF | TGTGCCAGCAGTTTAGGGAATAGCAATCAGCCCCAGCATTTT
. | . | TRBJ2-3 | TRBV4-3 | CASSQELRTDTQYF | TGCGCCAGCAGCCAAGAATTGCGCACAGATACGCAGTATTTT
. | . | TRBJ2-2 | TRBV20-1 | CSARDLKGRTGELFF | TGCAGTGCTAGGGATCTGAAAGGGCGTACCGGGGAGCTGTTTTTT
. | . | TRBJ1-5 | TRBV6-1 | CASSPGPRGGSQPQHF | TGTGCCAGCAGTCCCGGACCCAGGGGAGGCTCTCAGCCCCAGCATTTT
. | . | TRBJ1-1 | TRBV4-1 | CASSQAVRGVGTEAFF | TGCGCCAGCAGCCAGGCTGTACGAGGAGTGGGCACTGAAGCTTTCTTT
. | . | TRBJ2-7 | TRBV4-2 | CASSHNGRSSYEQYF | TGTGCCAGCAGCCATAACGGAAGGAGCTCCTACGAGCAGTACTTC
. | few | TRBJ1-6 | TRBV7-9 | CASSLAGQGMYNSPLHF | TGTGCCAGCAGCTTAGCGGGGCAGGGGATGTATAATTCACCCCTCCACTTT
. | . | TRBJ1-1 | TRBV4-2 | CASSQGLSMNTEAFF | TGTGCCAGCAGCCAAGGTCTCTCGATGAACACTGAAGCTTTCTTT
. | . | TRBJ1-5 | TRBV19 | CASSIDGSGPGQPQHF | TGTGCCAGTAGTATCGATGGTTCAGGGCCCGGGCAGCCCCAGCATTTT